One and the same sample provided the 16 T cell receptor beta chains below, sequenced in a study of T cell changes during pregnancy in multiple sclerosis. Assay used: immunoSEQ multiplex PCR; TCRdb lists only in-frame clones, some missing. The data contain approximately 30,000 clones, 89% of them seen just once; the ten biggest clones take up over 8.5%. Material: CD8+ T cells from peripheral blood mononuclear cells, obtained in the third trimester of pregnancy. The source is a female donor with multiple sclerosis, enrolled in a pregnancy study.

The chain uses TRBV9 and TRBJ1-1; TRBD1 matches at 10 bases. The CDR3 is 17 residues long. In germline, CDR1 is SGDLS, CDR2 YYNGEE. After removal of 3 bases from V and 1 base from J, the junction contained 9 bases not matched to a gene. The DNA for the CDR3 is TGTGCCAGCAGCGAAAGCCGGGACAGGGGACCGAACACTGAAGCTTTCTTT. It translates to CASSESRDRGPNTEAFF.

The sample holds one count of this clone. This chain connects TRBV27 to TRBJ2-7, with D hard to call. From germline, CDR1 is MNHEY and CDR2 SMNVEV (reference sequence). With 4 bases removed from V and 2 bases from J, the gap between germline ends came to 3 bases. There are 11 residues in the CDR3. This chain's CDR3 is CASSSTYEQYF. The DNA for the CDR3 is TGTGCCAGCAGTTCAACCTACGAGCAGTACTTC.

The rearrangement uses TRBV2 and TRBJ2-3; 11 positions agree with TRBD2. This CDR3 comprises 16 residues. Per germline, CDR1 SNHLY and CDR2 FYNNEI. V gave up 6 bases and J gave up 0 bases; unmatched junction bases: 5. The CDR3 DNA reads as TGTGCCAGCAGGTTAGCGGGGGGGACTAGCACAGATACGCAGTATTTT. Protein: CASRLAGGTSTDTQYF.

This chain uses TRBV2 with TRBJ2-5, with 8 bases aligning to TRBD1. Germline V gene sequence: CDR1 SNHLY, CDR2 FYNNEI. J gave up 5 bases and V 5 bases, and 16 bases lay outside the gene matches. The CDR3 extends over 17 amino acids. CDR3 residues: CASSQGQGQTDSETQYF. The CDR3, as DNA: TGTGCCAGCAGTCAAGGACAGGGCCAGACGGATTCGGAGACCCAGTACTTC.

This clone occurred once. The V and J genes are TRBV25-1 and TRBJ1-2, with unresolved D. The CDR3 totals 13 residues. Looked up from germline, CDR1 is MGHDK and CDR2 is SYGVNS. With 2 bases removed from V and 6 bases from J, the gap between germline ends came to 10 bases. DNA for the CDR3: TGTGCCAGCAGTGAACGAGGATTGCATGGCTACACCTTC. Protein: CASSERGLHGYTF.

This chain links TRBV6-4 with TRBJ2-2, with D possibly being TRBD2 (5 bases). V was clipped by 6 bases and J by 1 base, with 12 bases between them. The CDR3 consists of 15 residues. Germline lookup yields CDR1 MRHNA and CDR2 SNTAGT. The CDR3 here is CASRNTGVNTGELFF. The CDR3 DNA sequence: TGTGCCAGCAGAAACACCGGGGTGAACACCGGGGAGCTGTTTTTT.

This chain joins TRBV5-1 and TRBJ2-3, with 11 bases lining up with TRBD2. V lost 4 bases, J lost 9 bases, and 10 bases stayed unmatched. CDR1 and CDR2 (germline): SGHRS, YFSETQ. This CDR3 contains 15 residues. CDR3 amino acids: CASSPSTSGTGTQYF. DNA of the CDR3: TGCGCCAGCAGCCCGTCGACTAGCGGGACGGGGACGCAGTATTTT.

This clone came up once. The rearrangement uses TRBV10-1 and TRBJ2-7; D is perhaps TRBD2 (5 bases). The CDR3 runs 14 residues. CDR1 and CDR2 from the germline V gene are WNHNN and SYGVQD (reference sequence). Deletions cut 11 bases from V and 0 bases from J, with 17 bases between. In nucleotides, the CDR3 is TGCGCCGGCCTACTAGACCCACGCTCCTACGAGCAGTACTTC. Its protein product is CAGLLDPRSYEQYF.

The chain is built from TRBV9 and TRBJ1-3; D is ambiguous. Trimming cost V 3 bases and J 6 bases, with 19 bases left between them. The CDR3 covers 16 residues. Germline CDR1 SGDLS, CDR2 YYNGEE. The DNA for the CDR3 is TGTGCCAGCAGCGCTCACTCGGGAAGGGTTCAAAACACCATATATTTT. Its translation: CASSAHSGRVQNTIYF.

This clone has just one count. The chain employs TRBV5-1 and TRBJ1-1; 7 bases align to TRBD1. The CDR3 loop spans 15 amino acids. With 4 bases clipped from V and 0 bases from J, the junction kept 6 bases outside the gene matches. The germline gives CDR1 SGHRS, CDR2 YFSETQ. The CDR3 DNA follows: TGCGCCAGCAGCCCCGACACAGGGGTGAACACTGAAGCTTTCTTT. Translation: CASSPDTGVNTEAFF. The full variable domain, completed using reference TRBV5-1 and TRBJ1-1, is KAGVTQTPRYLIKTRGQQVTLSCSPISGHRSVSWYQQTPGQGLQFLFEYFSETQRNKGNFPGRFSGRQFSNSRSEMNVSTLELGDSALYLCASSPDTGVNTEAFFGQGTRLTVV.

This clone was seen once. V gene TRBV5-6 combines with J gene TRBJ2-7; 11 nucleotides agree with TRBD1. Looked up from germline, CDR1 is SGHDT and CDR2 is YYEEEE. This CDR3 spans 15 amino acids. The junction had 6 bases not matched to a gene; V was cut back by 4 bases and J by 3 bases. CDR3 bases: TGTGCCAGCAGCACCGCGGGACAGGGGGGCTACGAGCAGTACTTC. Its protein is CASSTAGQGGYEQYF.

V usage is TRBV9 and J usage is TRBJ2-7, with a weak D call TRBD1 (6 bases). Germline assignment: CDR1 SGDLS and CDR2 YYNGEE. The ends were cut back, 4 bases at V and 3 bases at J, with 14 bases in the middle. CDR3 length: 14 amino acids. The DNA of the CDR3 is TGTGCCAGCAGCCCCCGACAGGTTAGCTACGAGCAGTACTTC. This codes for CASSPRQVSYEQYF.

J is TRBJ2-7 and V is TRBV27; D perhaps matches TRBD2 (6 bases). Between the trimmed V and J ends, which lost 3 bases and 2 bases, there was a span of 8 bases. Germline CDR1 and CDR2: MNHEY and SMNVEV (reference sequence). This CDR3 has 13 residues. The CDR3 sequence is CASSLGGTYEQYF. CDR3 in DNA: TGTGCCAGCAGTTTGGGCGGGACCTACGAGCAGTACTTC.

The chain links TRBV9 to TRBJ1-2; 9 nucleotides match TRBD1. The CDR3 contains 14 residues. CDR1 is SGDLS and CDR2 is YYNGEE in the germline V gene. Germline trimming cut 3 bases from V and 8 bases from J; bases unmatched to any gene: 8. CDR3 bases: TGTGCCAGCAGCGCCAACAGGGGGCTTTGGGGCTACACCTTC. Amino acids: CASSANRGLWGYTF.

The rearrangement joins TRBV6-5 to TRBJ1-3, with unresolved D. The V end lost 5 bases, the J end lost 4 bases, and 12 bases lay between the germline ends. This CDR3 is built from 14 residues. The germline gives CDR1 MNHEY, CDR2 SVGAGI. The CDR3 reads CASSQTDLGNTIYF. The CDR3 bases are TGTGCCAGCAGTCAAACAGATTTGGGAAACACCATATATTTT.

The gene calls are TRBV27 and TRBJ2-1; D call uncertain. This CDR3 has 11 amino acids. V gave up 2 bases and J gave up 9 bases, with 5 bases separating them. Germline CDR1 is MNHEY and CDR2 is SMNVEV (reference sequence). DNA for the CDR3: TGTGCCAGCAGTTTAGCAGGTGAGCAGTTCTTC. It encodes CASSLAGEQFF.